This T cell receptor beta chain is drawn from a study of blood T cell repertoires in COVID-19. Turning to the study itself: The study drew acute and convalescent COVID-19 samples from the United States, Italy and Spain. From T cells, B-cell-depleted T cells, or PBMCs came the material, which was cDNA or gDNA.

Authors' data handling: Using reference gene primer amplification, nucleated cell counts were estimated. Data came from immunoSEQ multiplex PCR; TCRdb stores just in-frame clones and leaves some out. V and J calls and clone size are those listed in that table; D and trimming were worked out from the DNA. This repertoire shows 150,000 to 200,000 clones, more than 70% found once; its top ten account for around 2.1%. Trimming left V 5 bases short and J 4 bases short, with 18 bases between. Germline-derived CDR1 and CDR2 are MDHEN and SYDVKM. This CDR3 is built from 16 residues. The chain recombines TRBV28 with TRBJ2-1; D perhaps matches TRBD2 (5 bases). This receptor was identified in a man in his fifties who had recovered from COVID-19. The specimen sequenced was peripheral blood. CDR3 sequence (DNA): TGTGCCAGCAGTGCGATAGAGGGTTTCTCTTACAATGAGCAGTTCTTC. Amino acids: CASSAIEGFSYNEQFF. The full variable domain, in which reference TRBV28 and TRBJ2-1 provide the parts outside the CDR3, is DVKVTQSSRYLVKRTGEKVFLECVQDMDHENMFWYRQDPGLGLRLIYFSYDVKMKEKGDIPEGYSVSREKKERFSLILESASTNQTSMYLCASSAIEGFSYNEQFFGPGTRLTVL.